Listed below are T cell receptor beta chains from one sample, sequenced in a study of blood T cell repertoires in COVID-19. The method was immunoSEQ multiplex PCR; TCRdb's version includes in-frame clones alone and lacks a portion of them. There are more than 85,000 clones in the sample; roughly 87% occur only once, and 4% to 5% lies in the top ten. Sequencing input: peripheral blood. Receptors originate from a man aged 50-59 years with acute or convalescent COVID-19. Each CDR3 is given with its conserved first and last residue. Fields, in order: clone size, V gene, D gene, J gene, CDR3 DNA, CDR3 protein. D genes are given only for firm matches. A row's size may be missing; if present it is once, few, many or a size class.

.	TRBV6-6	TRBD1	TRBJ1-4	TGTGCCAGCAGTCAACGGGGGACAGAGAATGAAAAACTGTTTTTT	CASSQRGTENEKLFF
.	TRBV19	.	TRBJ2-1	TGTGCCAGTAATGGCAGGGGTTTGAATGAGCAGTTCTTC	CASNGRGLNEQFF
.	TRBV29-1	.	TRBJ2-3	TGCAGCGTTGAAACGCTAGAGTACACAGATACGCAGTATTTT	CSVETLEYTDTQYF
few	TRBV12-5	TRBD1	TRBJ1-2	TGTGCTAGTGGTCTCACCGGGACAGGGCTTTTGACCTTC	CASGLTGTGLLTF
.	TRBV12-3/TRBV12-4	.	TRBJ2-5	TGTGCCAGCGGTAACAGGGAAGAGACCCAGTACTTC	CASGNREETQYF
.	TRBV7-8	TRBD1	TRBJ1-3	TGTGCCAGCAGCATCGGACAGGTGTACTCTGGAAACACCATATATTTT	CASSIGQVYSGNTIYF
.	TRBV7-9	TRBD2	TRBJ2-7	TGTGCCAGCAGCTTAGGGACTAGCGGGAGCCTAGCCTACGAGCAGTACTTC	CASSLGTSGSLAYEQYF
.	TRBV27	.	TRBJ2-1	TGTGCCAGCAGTTTCCGTGAACAGGCTTTTGGAGTCAATGAGCAGTTCTTC	CASSFREQAFGVNEQFF
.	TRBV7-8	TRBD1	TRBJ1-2	TGTGCCAGCAGCGGAGACAGGGGGAAAGGCGACTATGGCTACACCTTC	CASSGDRGKGDYGYTF
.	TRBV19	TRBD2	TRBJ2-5	TGTGCCAGTAGTTCGAGACTAGCGGGAGGGAGAGAGACCCAGTACTTC	CASSSRLAGGRETQYF
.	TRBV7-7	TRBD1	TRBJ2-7	TGTGCTAGCAGTCCGGGGACAGCCGCCCCCTACGAGCAGTACTTC	CASSPGTAAPYEQYF
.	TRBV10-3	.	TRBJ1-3	TGTGCCATCAGCACGGACAGCCTCTCTGGAAACACCATATATTTT	CAISTDSLSGNTIYF
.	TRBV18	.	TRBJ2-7	TGTGCCAGCTCACCGTTTCAAGGGGGTCAGGGCGAGCAGTACTTC	CASSPFQGGQGEQYF
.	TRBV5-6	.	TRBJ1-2	TGTGCCAGCAGCTTACTGACGGCGGGGGACTATGGCTACACCTTC	CASSLLTAGDYGYTF
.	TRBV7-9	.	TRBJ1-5	TGTGCCAGCAGCCCCGGATCCTTGGGGCGGACGTTTAATCAGCCCCAGCATTTT	CASSPGSLGRTFNQPQHF
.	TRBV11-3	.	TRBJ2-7	TGTGCCAGCAACCCTACCGGGAGAACCTATTACGAGCAGTACTTC	CASNPTGRTYYEQYF
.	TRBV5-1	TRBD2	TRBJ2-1	TGCGCCAGCAGCCTGACGACCGGGACTAGCTTACACAATGAGCAGTTCTTC	CASSLTTGTSLHNEQFF
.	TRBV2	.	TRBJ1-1	TGTGCCAGCAGTGGACGACGGGACACTGAAGCTTTCTTT	CASSGRRDTEAFF
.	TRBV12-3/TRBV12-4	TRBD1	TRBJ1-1	TGTGCCAGCAGCCCGGGACAGGGAATTTTCGCTTTCTTT	CASSPGQGIFAFF
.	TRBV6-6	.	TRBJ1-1	TGTGCCAGCAGCCGAAAGAGAGGGATGAACACTGAAGCTTTCTTT	CASSRKRGMNTEAFF
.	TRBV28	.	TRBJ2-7	TGTGCCAGCGGACAGCACAGCTACGAGCAGTACTTC	CASGQHSYEQYF
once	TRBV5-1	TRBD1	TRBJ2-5	TGCGCCAGCAAGGAGGGACAGGGGGAAGAGACCCAGTACTTC	CASKEGQGEETQYF
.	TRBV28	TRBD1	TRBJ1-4	TGTGCCAGCAGACATGACAGGGGGGCCCCCTTCAATGAAAAACTGTTTTTT	CASRHDRGAPFNEKLFF
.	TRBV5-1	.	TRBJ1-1	TGCGCCAGCAGCTTGGAGACAGGTCGGGCTGAAGCTTTCTTT	CASSLETGRAEAFF
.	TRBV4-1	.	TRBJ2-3	TGCGCCAGCAGCCAAGATGGGGGCCAGGTATTCACAGATACGCAGTATTTT	CASSQDGGQVFTDTQYF
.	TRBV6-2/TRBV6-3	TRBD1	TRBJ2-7	TGTGCCAGCAGTTATGACAGGGGAAGCTCCTACGAGCAGTACTTC	CASSYDRGSSYEQYF
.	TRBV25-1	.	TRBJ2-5	TGTGCCAGCAGTAAGGCAGGCGAAGAGACCCAGTACTTC	CASSKAGEETQYF
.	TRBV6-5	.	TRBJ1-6	TGTGCCAGCACCGAAGACAGGCTCTATAATTCACCCCTCCACTTT	CASTEDRLYNSPLHF
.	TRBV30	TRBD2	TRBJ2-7	TGTGCCTGGAACCGGGGACTAGCGGACTACGAGCAGTACTTC	CAWNRGLADYEQYF
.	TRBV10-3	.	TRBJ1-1	TGTGCCATCAGTCTGGGCCCGGCGGGGACTGAAGCTTTCTTT	CAISLGPAGTEAFF
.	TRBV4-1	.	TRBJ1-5	TGCGCCAGCAGCCAAGAGAGTTCCTATAGCAATCAGCCCCAGCATTTT	CASSQESSYSNQPQHF
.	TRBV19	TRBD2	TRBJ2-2	TGTGCCAGCCGACGGGGGGACCCCACCGGGGAGCTGTTTTTT	CASRRGDPTGELFF
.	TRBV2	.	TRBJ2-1	TGTGCCAGCAGTGAGCAGGGTAGCTCCTACAATGAGCAGTTCTTC	CASSEQGSSYNEQFF
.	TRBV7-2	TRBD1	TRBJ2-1	TGTGCCAGCAGCCCAACCGCGACAGGGGGCTTATACAATGAGCAGTTCTTC	CASSPTATGGLYNEQFF
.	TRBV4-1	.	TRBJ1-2	TGCGCCAGCAGCCCTGTGGGGGAGGGCTCGGGCTACACCTTC	CASSPVGEGSGYTF
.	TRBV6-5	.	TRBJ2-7	TGTGCCAGCAGGATCCAGGGTTACTCCTACGAGCAGTACTTC	CASRIQGYSYEQYF
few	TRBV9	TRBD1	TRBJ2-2	TGTGCCAGCAGCGAGGGACAGGCCGGGGAGCTGTTTTTT	CASSEGQAGELFF
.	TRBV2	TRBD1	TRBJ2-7	TGTGCCAGCAGCCGGGACAGGGACTACGAGCAGTACTTC	CASSRDRDYEQYF
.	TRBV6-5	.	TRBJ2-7	TGTGCCAGCAGTTACTCGTCCGGGGGCTCCTACGAGCAGTACTTC	CASSYSSGGSYEQYF
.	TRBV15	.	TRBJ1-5	TGTGCCACCAGCAGAGAGGGGGGACAGCCCCAGCATTTT	CATSREGGQPQHF
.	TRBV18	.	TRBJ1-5	TGTGCCAGCTCACCAACGGGGGGCAATCAGCCCCAGCATTTT	CASSPTGGNQPQHF
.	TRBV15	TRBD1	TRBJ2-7	TGTGCCACCAGCAGTTTCGGACAGGGGTCCGAGCAGTACTTC	CATSSFGQGSEQYF
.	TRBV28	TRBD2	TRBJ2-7	TGTGCCAGCAGTTTGGGAGGGACCTACGAGCAGTACTTC	CASSLGGTYEQYF
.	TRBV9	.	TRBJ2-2	TGTGCCAGCAGCGTGAGGATGATGCTAGGGGCCGGGGAGCTGTTTTTT	CASSVRMMLGAGELFF
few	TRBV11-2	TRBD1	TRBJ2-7	TGTGCCAGCAGCTCAACAGGGGGCTACGAGCAGTACTTC	CASSSTGGYEQYF
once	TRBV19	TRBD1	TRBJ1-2	TGTGCCAGTAGTATAGGACAGGGTGTGGGCTACACCTTC	CASSIGQGVGYTF
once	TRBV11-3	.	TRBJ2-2	TGTGCCAGCAGCTTAGAAGTCCTTGGTTTGGCGGGACCGAACACCGGGGAGCTGTTTTTT	CASSLEVLGLAGPNTGELFF
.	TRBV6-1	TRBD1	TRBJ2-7	TGTGCCAGCAGTGAAAGCCAGGGGGTTTTTTTCGAGCAGTACTTC	CASSESQGVFFEQYF
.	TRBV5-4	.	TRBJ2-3	TGTGCCAGCCGACGGGATAATGCAGATACGCAGTATTTT	CASRRDNADTQYF
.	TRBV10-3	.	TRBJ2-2	TGTGCCTCCCACGGGTCTAGCGCGAACACCGGGGAGCTGTTTTTT	CASHGSSANTGELFF
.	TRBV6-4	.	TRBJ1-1	TGTGCCAGCAGCCGTGAGGAGGGAATGACTGAAGCTTTCTTT	CASSREEGMTEAFF
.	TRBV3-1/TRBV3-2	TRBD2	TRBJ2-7	TGTGCCAGCAGCTTCGCCGGGACTAGCGCCCACGAGCAGTACTTC	CASSFAGTSAHEQYF
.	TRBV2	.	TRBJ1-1	TGTGCCAGCACAGTTTCCGCGGGAGACACTGAAGCTTTCTTT	CASTVSAGDTEAFF
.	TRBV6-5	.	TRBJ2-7	TGTGCCAGCACATTAGCAGGGGCACTCTACGAGCAGTACTTC	CASTLAGALYEQYF
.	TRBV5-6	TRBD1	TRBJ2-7	TGTGCCAGCAGCTTGTCAGGGGGCCGGAGCTACGAGCAGTACTTC	CASSLSGGRSYEQYF
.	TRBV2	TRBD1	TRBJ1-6	TGTGCCAGCAGGGCAGGGGGCTGGTCACCCCTCCACTTT	CASRAGGWSPLHF
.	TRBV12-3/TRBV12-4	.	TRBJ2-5	TGTGCCAGCAGTTTAAGGGGCCAAGAGACCCAGTACTTC	CASSLRGQETQYF
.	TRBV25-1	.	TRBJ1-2	TGTGCCAGCAGTGTGGGGGCTGTGAGAGGCTACACCTTC	CASSVGAVRGYTF
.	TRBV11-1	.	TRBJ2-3	TGTGCCAGCAGCTTAGCGGGAGGAACAGATACGCAGTATTTT	CASSLAGGTDTQYF
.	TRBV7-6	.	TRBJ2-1	TGTGCCAGCAGCTTAGCCGCCCGGACAGCCCATGAGCAGTTCTTC	CASSLAARTAHEQFF